The 21 T cell receptor beta chains reported below all come from one sample, sequenced in a study of Ad26.COV2.S vaccination and SARS-CoV-2 variants. Described treatment: 19 received Ad26.COV2.S at low or high dose, single or two shots; about 5 received placebo; per-sample allocation not given. Collection of samples fell on day 63 after the first vaccine or placebo injection. Clones were read by immunoSEQ multiplex PCR, and TCRdb kept only the in-frame ones, dropping some. The repertoire consists of some 460,000 clones, with roughly nine tenths occurring once and the leading ten covering roughly 1.7%. The material sequenced was peripheral blood, taken in a trial of Ad26.COV2.S vaccine versus placebo. These receptors were obtained from a person aged 18-65 years who received the Ad26.COV2.S COVID-19 vaccine or a placebo.

The V and J genes are TRBV11-2 and TRBJ1-2, with D possibly being TRBD1 (6 bases). The germline gives CDR1 SGHAT, CDR2 FQNNGV. V was pared by 2 bases and J by 10 bases, with 20 bases between. This CDR3 spans 15 amino acids. The CDR3 is CASSLFSGVDTSYTF. The CDR3, as DNA: TGTGCCAGCAGCTTATTTTCAGGGGTGGACACATCCTACACCTTC.

This chain joins TRBV7-6 and TRBJ1-4, with D perhaps TRBD1 (6 bases). CDR1 is SGHVS, CDR2 FNYEAQ, per germline. This CDR3 region has 15 residues. The ends were cut back, 1 base at V and 6 bases at J, with 12 bases in the middle. The CDR3 loop reads CASSLEGGPDEKLFF. The CDR3 coding sequence is TGTGCCAGCAGCTTAGAAGGGGGGCCTGATGAAAAACTGTTTTTT.

This clone was detected a few times. The chain carries TRBV4-2 and TRBJ1-1; the match to TRBD1 covers 9 bases. After removal of 1 base from V and 7 bases from J, the junction contained 7 bases not matched to a gene. This CDR3 region has 15 residues. Looked up from germline, CDR1 is LGHNA and CDR2 is YNFKEQ. The CDR3 region is CASSQALGQGVEAFF. CDR3 coding DNA: TGTGCCAGCAGCCAAGCCCTGGGACAGGGCGTTGAAGCTTTCTTT.

A few counts support this clone. The chain has TRBV6-2 or TRBV6-3 and TRBJ1-1; tentatively, D is TRBD1 (5 bases). The CDR3 consists of 14 residues. The V gene's germline CDR1 is MNHEY and CDR2 SVGEGT. Trimming cost V 2 bases and J 1 base, with 8 bases left between them. DNA for the CDR3: TGTGCCAGCAGTTACATGGGGGGGAACACTGAAGCTTTCTTT. Translating it yields CASSYMGGNTEAFF.

The rearrangement joins TRBV30 to TRBJ2-4; 11 nucleotides agree with TRBD2. The germline V gene encodes CDR1 GTSNPN and CDR2 SVGIG (reference sequence). The CDR3 covers 12 residues. The V segment lost 8 bases and the J segment 9 bases; nucleotides outside the gene matches: 6. The CDR3 nucleotides are TGTGCCAGTAGCGGGGGGGCGAGCATTCAGTACTTC. This sequence encodes CASSGGASIQYF.

This rearrangement joins TRBV7-6 to TRBJ1-2; D is unresolved. The CDR3 has 12 residues. The V and J ends lost 6 bases and 6 bases respectively, with 11 bases between them. From germline, CDR1 is SGHVS and CDR2 FNYEAQ. CDR3 residues: CASRPWGDGYTF. The CDR3 DNA reads TGTGCCAGCAGGCCGTGGGGTGATGGCTACACCTTC.

The rearrangement joins TRBV6-1 to TRBJ1-5; a possible D gene is TRBD1 (5 bases). V gave up 3 bases and J gave up 3 bases, with 15 bases separating them. The CDR3 is 16 amino acids. Germline assignment: CDR1 MNHNS and CDR2 SASEGT. The CDR3 DNA sequence: TGTGCCAGCAGTGATTGGCAGGGACTTCACAATCAGCCCCAGCATTTT. Residues: CASSDWQGLHNQPQHF.

This chain uses TRBV3-1 (or the pseudogene TRBV3-2) with TRBJ2-7; no clear D gene. From germline, CDR1 is LGHDT and CDR2 YNNKEL (reference sequence). This CDR3 spans 13 amino acids. The V gene lost 8 bases and the J gene lost 4 bases, with 15 bases spanning the gap. CDR3 in amino acids: CASARSAEYEQYF. The CDR3 nucleotides are TGTGCCAGCGCAAGGTCAGCAGAATACGAGCAGTACTTC.

V is TRBV15 and J is TRBJ1-1; tentatively, D is TRBD1 (5 bases). This CDR3 spans 16 amino acids. Trimming pared 0 bases from V and 2 bases from J, leaving 13 bases between. Germline CDR1 and CDR2: LNHNV and YYDKDF (reference sequence). The CDR3 sequence is CATSRDFPGFNTEAFF. Here the CDR3 DNA reads TGTGCCACCAGCAGAGATTTTCCAGGGTTCAACACTGAAGCTTTCTTT.

The genes are TRBV6-1 and TRBJ1-1, with 8 bases aligning to TRBD1. J was trimmed by 6 bases and V by 2 bases; bases with no gene match: 14. The CDR3 has 17 amino acids. Germline CDR1 MNHNS, CDR2 SASEGT. CDR3 nucleotide sequence: TGTGCCAGCAGTGAAAACAGCAGGGGGCGGGGTAACCCTGAAGCTTTCTTT. This translates into CASSENSRGRGNPEAFF.

The chain uses TRBV7-9 and TRBJ2-1, with 12 nucleotides matching TRBD1. CDR3 size: 15 residues. Losses at the gene ends were 5 bases for V and 12 bases for J; bases not matched to a gene: 11. CDR1 and CDR2 (germline): SEHNR, FQNEAQ (reference sequence). The CDR3 DNA reads TGTGCCAGCAGCGCCCGTCGGGACAGGGGGCCTCGGCAGTTCTTC. Protein: CASSARRDRGPRQFF.

This clone was counted only a few times. V usage is TRBV7-3 and J usage is TRBJ1-1; tentative D call: TRBD1 (6 bases). This CDR3 contains 13 residues. From germline, CDR1 is SGHTA and CDR2 FQGTGA. V dropped 2 bases and J dropped 11 bases, with 15 bases sitting between them. CDR3: CASSLSGAEAAFF. CDR3 DNA: TGTGCCAGCAGCTTATCAGGGGCTGAGGCGGCTTTCTTT.

The chain combines TRBV11-2 with TRBJ2-7, with a weak D call TRBD1 (6 bases). CDR1 SGHAT and CDR2 FQNNGV come from the germline V gene. V gave up 7 bases and J gave up 6 bases, with 10 bases separating them. CDR3 length: 11 amino acids. The CDR3 region is CASTIGGEQYF. DNA for the CDR3: TGTGCCAGCACTATAGGGGGCGAGCAGTACTTC.

In its sample, this clone was seen once. The genes are TRBV11-2 and TRBJ2-5; TRBD2 agrees at 10 bases. This CDR3 comprises 14 residues. In germline, CDR1 is SGHAT, CDR2 FQNNGV. The V and J ends lost 3 bases and 5 bases, in that order; junction bases with no gene match: 3. CDR3 DNA sequence: TGTGCCAGCAGCTTCCTAGCGGGGGAGGAGACCCAGTACTTC. Amino acid sequence: CASSFLAGEETQYF.

The genes are TRBV3-1 (or the pseudogene TRBV3-2) and TRBJ1-2; D unclear. The V gene's germline CDR1 is LGHDT and CDR2 YNNKEL (reference sequence). V dropped 4 bases and J dropped 2 bases, with 14 bases sitting between them. CDR3 length: 15 amino acids. CDR3 loop: CASSRTVGLNYGYTF. As DNA, the CDR3 is TGTGCCAGCAGCCGGACTGTAGGACTGAACTATGGCTACACCTTC.

The chain joins TRBV2 to TRBJ2-2, with D perhaps matching TRBD1 (6 bases). Trimming removed 5 bases at V and 0 bases at J, with 10 bases between. The germline V gene has CDR1 SNHLY and CDR2 FYNNEI. This CDR3 has 15 amino acids. The CDR3 loop is CASSPQGTNTGELFF. In DNA form, the CDR3 reads TGTGCCAGCAGTCCCCAGGGGACGAACACCGGGGAGCTGTTTTTT.

V usage is TRBV7-9 and J usage is TRBJ2-5, with 8 bases fitting TRBD1. The germline V gene encodes CDR1 SEHNR and CDR2 FQNEAQ (reference sequence). V shed 4 bases, J shed 4 bases, and the junction held 5 bases outside the gene matches. This CDR3 has 14 residues. CDR3 sequence: CASSSGQGRETQYF. Written as DNA, the CDR3 is TGTGCCAGCAGCTCCGGACAGGGTCGAGAGACCCAGTACTTC.

The chain employs TRBV27 and TRBJ1-1; TRBD1 might be the D (5 bases). The germline V gene has CDR1 MNHEY and CDR2 SMNVEV (reference sequence). Trimming cost V 5 bases and J 3 bases, with 13 bases left between them. The CDR3 contains 14 residues. CDR3 in DNA: TGTGCCAGCAGTCTCTATACAGGAGACACTGAAGCTTTCTTT. Encoded protein: CASSLYTGDTEAFF.

The chain carries TRBV27 and TRBJ1-6; D is possibly TRBD1 (6 bases). CDR3 length equals 16 residues. Trimming took off 0 bases at V and 10 bases at J, with 16 bases between the two ends. Germline assignment: CDR1 MNHEY and CDR2 SMNVEV (reference sequence). This chain's CDR3 is CASSLSLTGKESPLHF. CDR3 coding DNA: TGTGCCAGCAGTTTATCCCTTACAGGGAAAGAGTCACCCCTCCACTTT.

The chain uses TRBV3-1 (or the pseudogene TRBV3-2) and TRBJ1-1, with D possibly TRBD1 on 5 matching bases. Looked up from germline, CDR1 is LGHDT and CDR2 is YNNKEL (reference sequence). This CDR3 is 14 amino acids long. With 2 bases removed from V and 1 base from J, the gap between germline ends came to 8 bases. This chain's CDR3 is CASSQSRGNTEAFF. DNA for the CDR3: TGTGCCAGCAGCCAAAGTAGGGGGAACACTGAAGCTTTCTTT.

J is TRBJ1-2 and V is TRBV11-2, with a weak D call TRBD1 (5 bases). This CDR3 contains 14 residues. The V gene's germline CDR1 is SGHAT and CDR2 FQNNGV. Trimming cost V 5 bases and J 4 bases, with 14 bases left between them. CDR3 in amino acids: CASSAPGQVYGYTF. In DNA form, the CDR3 reads TGTGCCAGCAGCGCCCCGGGGCAGGTCTATGGCTACACCTTC. Drawing the rest from reference TRBV11-2 and TRBJ1-2, the complete variable domain is EAGVAQSPRYKIIEKRQSVAFWCNPISGHATLYWYQQILGQGPKLLIQFQNNGVVDDSQLPKDRFSAERLKGVDSTLKIQPAKLEDSAVYLCASSAPGQVYGYTFGSGTRLTVV.